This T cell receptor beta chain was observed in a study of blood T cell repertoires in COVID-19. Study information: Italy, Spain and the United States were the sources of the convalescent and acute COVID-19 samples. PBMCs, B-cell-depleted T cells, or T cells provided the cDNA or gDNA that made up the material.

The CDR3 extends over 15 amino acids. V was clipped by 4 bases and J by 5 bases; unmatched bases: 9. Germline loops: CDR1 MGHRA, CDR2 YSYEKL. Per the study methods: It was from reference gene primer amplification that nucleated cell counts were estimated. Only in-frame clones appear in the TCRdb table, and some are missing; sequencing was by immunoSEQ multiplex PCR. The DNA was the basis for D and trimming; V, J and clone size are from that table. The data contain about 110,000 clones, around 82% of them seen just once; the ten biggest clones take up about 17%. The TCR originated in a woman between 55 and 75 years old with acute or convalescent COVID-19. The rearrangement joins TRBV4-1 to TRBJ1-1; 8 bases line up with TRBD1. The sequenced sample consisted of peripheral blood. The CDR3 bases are TGCGCCAGCAGCCTCCAACTAGGACAGGGAACTGAAGCTTTCTTT. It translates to CASSLQLGQGTEAFF.